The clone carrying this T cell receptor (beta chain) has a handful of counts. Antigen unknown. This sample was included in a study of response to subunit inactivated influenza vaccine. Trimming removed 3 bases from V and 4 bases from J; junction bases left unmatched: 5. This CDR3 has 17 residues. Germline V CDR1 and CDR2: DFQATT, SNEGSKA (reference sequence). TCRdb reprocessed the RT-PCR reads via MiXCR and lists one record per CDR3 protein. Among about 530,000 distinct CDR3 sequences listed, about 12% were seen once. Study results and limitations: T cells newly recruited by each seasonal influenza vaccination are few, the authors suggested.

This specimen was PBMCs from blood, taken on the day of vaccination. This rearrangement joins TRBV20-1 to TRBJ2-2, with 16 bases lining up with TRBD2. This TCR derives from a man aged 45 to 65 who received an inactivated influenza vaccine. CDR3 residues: CSASGTSGRARTGELFF. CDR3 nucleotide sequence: TGCAGTGCTAGTGGGACTAGCGGGAGGGCCCGCACCGGGGAGCTGTTTTTT.